This TCR beta chain was sequenced in a study of blood T cell repertoires in COVID-19. The V and J ends lost 3 bases and 10 bases respectively, with 13 bases between them. The CDR3 consists of 14 residues. Germline V gene sequence: CDR1 MNHNS, CDR2 SASEGT. Clones were sequenced by immunoSEQ multiplex PCR, and TCRdb holds only the in-frame ones, with some missing. The sample shows roughly 70,000 clones, under 95% of them seen only once. The rearrangement uses TRBV6-1 and TRBJ1-6; D is undetermined. Material: peripheral blood. The source of this sequence is a human donor in a cohort sampled during active COVID-19. The CDR3 DNA reads as TGTGCCAGCAGTGAGAGGGTCACGAGGTCACCCCTCCACTTT. Translating gives CASSERVTRSPLHF.